This T cell receptor beta chain was observed in a study of shared clonotypes between healthy human individuals. Whole-study results and caveats: The represented genetic and exposure-history diversity was limited by the small number of donors.

Nashville, Tennessee was home to all donors, who were Caucasian adults. Generated by immunoSEQ multiplex PCR, the TCRdb table keeps only in-frame clones and is missing some. The data contain roughly 500,000 clones, roughly 95% of them singletons. Of note for this clone: The antigen remains unidentified.

The sample was naive CD4+ T cells sorted from blood. Subset meaning: CD45RA+ positively selected. The sequence was obtained from a woman aged 25 to 39 in good health.

CDR3 residues: CASSGAGGRDYSYEQYF. As DNA, the CDR3 is TGTGCCAGCAGTGGGGCCGGGGGGCGTGACTACTCCTACGAGCAGTACTTC. V gene TRBV2 combines with J gene TRBJ2-7, with a tentative D call TRBD2 (7 bases). The CDR3 consists of 17 residues. The V gene's germline CDR1 is SNHLY and CDR2 FYNNEI. The ends were cut back, 4 bases at V and 0 bases at J, with 19 bases in the middle.